Following are 2 T cell receptor beta chains from one sample sequenced in a study of cytomegalovirus exposure and HLA in healthy donors. PCR primers comprised 60 Vbeta and 13 Jbeta primers. TCRdb keeps only in-frame clones here, not all; method: immunoSEQ multiplex PCR. The table records about 98,000 clones, around 80% of them present only once. Sequencing input: PBMCs. The source is a man between 18 and 35 years old in good health and CMV-seropositive.

The rearrangement joins TRBV5-1 to TRBJ1-3, with TRBD1 as a possible D gene (6 bases). Trimming removed 7 bases from V and 0 bases from J, with 17 bases in between. The CDR3 totals 16 residues. Per germline, CDR1 SGHRS and CDR2 YFSETQ. This CDR3 is CASGEWGQNSGNTIYF. CDR3 in DNA: TGCGCCAGCGGAGAGTGGGGACAAAACTCTGGAAACACCATATATTTT.

The gene calls are TRBV5-1 and TRBJ2-5; TRBD2 agrees at 11 bases. The trim removed 2 bases at V and 5 bases at J, leaving 2 bases unmatched. Looked up from germline, CDR1 is SGHRS and CDR2 is YFSETQ. This CDR3 is built from 14 residues. CDR3 amino acids: CASSFSGGAETQYF. CDR3 DNA: TGCGCCAGCAGCTTTAGCGGGGGGGCGGAGACCCAGTACTTC.